This TCR beta chain was documented in a study of tumor-infiltrating lymphocytes in localized non-small cell lung cancer. Overall study: Tumor tissue and non-adjacent uninvolved lung came from each patient.

Study results and limitations: Immunotypes IM1 and IM2 had similar TCR-derived T-cell fractions. Available tissue quantity limited TCR sequencing to a patient subset.

This clone occurred once. Antigen unknown. TCRdb's table, derived via immunoSEQ multiplex PCR, lists solely in-frame clones and lacks some. Of 9,500 to 15,000 clones listed, 78% are singletons. The origin of this receptor is a human donor with non-small cell lung cancer. The sequenced sample consisted of lung tumor tissue.

This CDR3 reads CASTWGADTEAFF. DNA of the CDR3: TGTGCCAGCACTTGGGGGGCCGACACTGAAGCTTTCTTT. The chain couples TRBV6-6 to TRBJ1-1; D may be TRBD1 (6 bases). Germline assignment: CDR1 MNHNY and CDR2 SVGAGI (reference sequence). The germline V and J ends were trimmed by 7 bases and 3 bases, with 12 bases remaining between them. CDR3 length equals 13 residues.